This T cell receptor (beta chain) originates from a study of beta chain features in type 1 diabetes. Study information: All of the samples together had some 99 million sorted cells examined.

Expressed TCRB transcripts were sequenced because the entire RNA isolate underwent reverse transcription. Some clones are missing from TCRdb's copy, which holds only in-frame ones; the method was immunoSEQ multiplex PCR. The table records hundreds of thousands of clones, 8% to 13% of them present only once. Study findings and constraints: High-TCR-expressing cells could be over-represented by cDNA sequencing. No resolution was reached here on whether HLA type influences TCRB rearrangement. A pattern of fewer insertions and more deletions at VDJ junctions was seen in type 1 diabetes patients.

This clone turned up a few times. What it recognizes is unknown. Germline CDR1 LGHNA, CDR2 YSLEER. Unmatched junction bases numbered 7, after V lost 1 base and J lost 7 bases. The CDR3 loop spans 17 amino acids. J is TRBJ2-1 and V is TRBV4-3; 13 bases fit TRBD2. Sequences were obtained from naive CD4+ T cells from blood. This clonotype was sampled from a woman aged 30 to 39 in good health. As DNA, the CDR3 is TGCGCCAGCAGCCAAGCCTTGGGGACTAGCGGGACGAATGAGCAGTTCTTC. Translation: CASSQALGTSGTNEQFF.